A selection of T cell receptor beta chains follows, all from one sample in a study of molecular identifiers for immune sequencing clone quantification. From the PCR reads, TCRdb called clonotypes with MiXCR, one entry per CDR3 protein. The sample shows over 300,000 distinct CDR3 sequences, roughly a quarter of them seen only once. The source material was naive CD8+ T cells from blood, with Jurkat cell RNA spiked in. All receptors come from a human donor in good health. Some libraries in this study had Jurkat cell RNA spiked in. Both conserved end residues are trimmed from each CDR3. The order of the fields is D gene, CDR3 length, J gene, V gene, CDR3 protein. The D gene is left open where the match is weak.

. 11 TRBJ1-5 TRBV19 ASSILLNQPQH
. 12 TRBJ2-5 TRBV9 ASSVGQYQETQY
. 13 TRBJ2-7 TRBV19 ASSPGRLSAGEQY
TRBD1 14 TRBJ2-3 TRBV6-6 ASSYERQGYTDTQY
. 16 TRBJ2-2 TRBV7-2 ASKSIQYWSANTGELF
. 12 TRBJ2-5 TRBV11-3 ASSFQGPSQTQY
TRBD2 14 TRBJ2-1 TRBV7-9 ASSLFTSGTYNEQF
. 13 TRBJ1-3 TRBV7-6 ASSVVETSGNSIY
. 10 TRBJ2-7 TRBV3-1 ASSPSGYAPY
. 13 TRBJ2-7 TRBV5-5 ASSLAWPPAYEQY
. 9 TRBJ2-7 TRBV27 ASSYGDEQY
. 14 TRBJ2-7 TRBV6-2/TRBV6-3 ASSYSSQGTFVEQY
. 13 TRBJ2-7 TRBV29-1 TKYLDPGSSYEQY
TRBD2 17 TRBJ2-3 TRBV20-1 SASGETSGGAMVADTQY
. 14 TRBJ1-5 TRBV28 ASSLGGLYSNQPQH
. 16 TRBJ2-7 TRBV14 ASSHNDVTQSSSYEQY
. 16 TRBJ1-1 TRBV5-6 ASSQHSEGPPWNTEAF
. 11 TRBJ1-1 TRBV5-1 ASSSQREPEAF
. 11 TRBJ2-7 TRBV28 ASSPGWTYEQY
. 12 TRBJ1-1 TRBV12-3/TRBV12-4 ASSQGIGFTEAF
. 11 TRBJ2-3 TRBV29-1 SVEDRDPDTQY
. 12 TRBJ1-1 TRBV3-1 ASSQVGSGTAAF
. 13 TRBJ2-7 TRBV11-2 ASSLEASRSYEQY
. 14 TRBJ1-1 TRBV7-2 ASSLLAGIMNTEAF
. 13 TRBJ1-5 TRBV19 ATNQGFRSNQPQH
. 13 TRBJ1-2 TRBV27 ASSPVGGGNYGYT
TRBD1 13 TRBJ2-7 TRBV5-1 ASSLRTGITYEQY
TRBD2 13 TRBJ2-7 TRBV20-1 SARDREGMSYEQY
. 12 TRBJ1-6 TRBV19 ASSSAWGNSPLH
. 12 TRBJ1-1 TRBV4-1 ASSQGRANTEAF
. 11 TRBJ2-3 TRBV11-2 ASSSGASYTQY
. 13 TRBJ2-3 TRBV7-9 ASRSLVRGTDTQY
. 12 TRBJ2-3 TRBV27 ASSPLPGLDTQY
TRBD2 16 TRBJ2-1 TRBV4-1 ASSQVGASGGLPHEQF
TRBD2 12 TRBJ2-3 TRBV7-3 ASSLSRGVDTQY
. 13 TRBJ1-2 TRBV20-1 SARDLLDRISGYT
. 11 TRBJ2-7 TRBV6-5 ASSYFRGYEQY
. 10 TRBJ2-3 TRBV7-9 ASSRLTDTQY
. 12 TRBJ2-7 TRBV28 ASIFMWSSYEQY
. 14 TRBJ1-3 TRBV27 ASSSNMGISGDTIY
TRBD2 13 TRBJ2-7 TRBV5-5 ASSVGLASTYEQY
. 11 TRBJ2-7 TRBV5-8 ASSFGGSDEQY
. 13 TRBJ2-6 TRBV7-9 ASSLIAGGANVLT
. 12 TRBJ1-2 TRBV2 ASSDPPGGYGYT
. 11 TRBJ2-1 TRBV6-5 ASSYPTAREQF
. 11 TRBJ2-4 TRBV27 ASSLLPGDIQY
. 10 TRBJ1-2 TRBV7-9 ASRGQLYGYT
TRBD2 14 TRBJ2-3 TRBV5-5 ASGLLAGERADTRC
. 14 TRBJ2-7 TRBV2 ASREASAGPTYEQY
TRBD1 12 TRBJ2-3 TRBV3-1 ASSWTGVPDTQY
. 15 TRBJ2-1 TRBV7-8 ASSLVFRDGWGNEQF
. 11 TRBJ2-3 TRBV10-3 AIAGQSTDTQY
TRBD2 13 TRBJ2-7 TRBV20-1 SAASLGLADYEQY
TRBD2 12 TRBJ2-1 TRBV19 ASAGTSVSVEQF
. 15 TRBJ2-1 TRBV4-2 ASSQASGGASYNEQF
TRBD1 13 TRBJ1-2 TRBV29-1 SVDFSTGGHYGYT
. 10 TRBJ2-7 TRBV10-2 ASRASQLEQY
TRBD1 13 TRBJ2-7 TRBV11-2 ASSFGTGETYEQY
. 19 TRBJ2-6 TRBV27 ASSLGRMGVQQASGANVLT